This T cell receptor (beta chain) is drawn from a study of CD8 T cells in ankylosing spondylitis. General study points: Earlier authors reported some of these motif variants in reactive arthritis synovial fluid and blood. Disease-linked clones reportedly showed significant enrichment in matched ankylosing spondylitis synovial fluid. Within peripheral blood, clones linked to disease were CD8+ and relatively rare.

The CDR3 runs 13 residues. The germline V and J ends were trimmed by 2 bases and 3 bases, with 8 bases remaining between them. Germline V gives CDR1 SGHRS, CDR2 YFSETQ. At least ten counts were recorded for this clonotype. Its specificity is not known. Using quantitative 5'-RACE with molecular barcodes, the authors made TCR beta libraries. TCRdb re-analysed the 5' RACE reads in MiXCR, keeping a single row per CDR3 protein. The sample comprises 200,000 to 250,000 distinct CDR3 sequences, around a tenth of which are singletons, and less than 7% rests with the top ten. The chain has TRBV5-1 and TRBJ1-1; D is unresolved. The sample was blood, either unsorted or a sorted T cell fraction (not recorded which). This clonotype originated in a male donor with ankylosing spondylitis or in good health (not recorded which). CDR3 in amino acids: CASSLSSDTEAFF. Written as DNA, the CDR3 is TGCGCCAGCAGCTTAAGCAGCGACACTGAAGCTTTCTTT.